This T cell receptor beta chain comes out of a study of cytomegalovirus exposure and HLA in healthy donors. Study-wide findings and caveats: In a later analysis, productive TCRs from donors in an Asian-associated ancestry cluster reportedly carried fewer N-insertions than the cohort mean. It was only CMV serostatus that was available as immune exposure information.

A multiplex PCR was run with 60 Vbeta primers and 13 Jbeta primers. TCRdb's copy holds only in-frame clones and misses some; the assay was immunoSEQ multiplex PCR. The sample records fewer than 200,000 clones, 70% to 80% being singletons. V was pared by 5 bases and J by 2 bases, with 9 bases between. The CDR3 extends over 13 amino acids. Germline CDR1 and CDR2: SGHVS and FQNEAQ. Turning to this clone: The antigen remains undetermined.

Sequenced sample: PBMCs. The clonotype was recovered from a woman in her thirties or forties in good health and CMV-seronegative. The genes are TRBV7-8 and TRBJ1-2; D might be TRBD1 (6 bases). This chain's CDR3 is CASSNTGNYGYTF. In DNA form, the CDR3 reads TGTGCCAGCAGCAATACAGGGAACTATGGCTACACCTTC.